This T cell receptor beta chain was obtained from a study of cytomegalovirus exposure and HLA in healthy donors (dated by TCRdb to about 2017). With respect to the entire study: In an earlier analysis of approximately 500 of the donors, 276 Gb of sequence data and about 110 million unique TCR beta sequences from about 190 million T cells were reported. Roughly 300 gigabases of sequencing data and roughly 90 million unique TCR sequences were included in an early release covering around 650 HLA-typed donors. Of the roughly 410 genotyped donors, 75% to 85% were placed in the genetic ancestry cluster associated with self-reported Caucasian donors. The aim of the study was to test whether cataloging public T cell receptors could identify signatures of past pathogen exposure. Using immunosequencing, the study profiled T cell repertoires from about 610 subjects and related those repertoires to cytomegalovirus serostatus. Besides the first cohort of 666 subjects, a separate validation cohort made up of 120 or so different subjects was used. To predict cytomegalovirus infection status, the study brought together high-throughput TCR immunosequencing, statistical association of individual TCRs with disease status, and machine learning. In a later analysis, previously published TCR beta repertoires from 550 to 750 donors were re-analyzed and high-resolution HLA genotyping was added so that TCR occurrence patterns could be studied. In the later analysis, no new phenotypic data were used to find candidate immune exposures; instead, reliance was placed on TCR beta sequences and their occurrence across donors. An earlier analysis of 450 to 750 of the donors used high-throughput TCR beta sequencing to judge whether each TCR beta V gene segment behaved as functional or pseudogenic. Alongside the repertoire data, information on donor age, sex, ethnicity and CMV serostatus was compiled. In a later genetic analysis, genome-wide SNP genotypes for about 60% of the 666 donors were used, and that subset was treated as a discovery cohort. All discovery cohort repertoires had been generated using a single sequencing platform. HLA typing included class I and class II loci at four-digit resolution. The number of donors typed differed by locus, with roughly 620-630 for A, B, C, DRB1 and DQB1, approximately 500 for DQA1, 600 to 610 for DPA1, and approximately 470 for DPB1. Four or five DR-DQ haplotypes were handled as single units for association and clustering because linkage in the cohort was strong. Among some 410 genotyped donors of the cohort, an average of approximately 200,000 unique TCR beta nucleotide sequences was sequenced per donor, of which about 20% were non-productive. Points the paper makes about the study in general: An earlier analysis of around 500 of the donors showed that most TCR beta V segments appeared in productive rearrangements either about 87% or about 30% of the time, which broadly matched IMGT annotations. Some IMGT-functional V segments, including TRBV6-2 and TRBV6-3, could not be told apart with the 87-base-pair reads, so those segments were excluded. A few of the identified cytomegalovirus-associated TCR beta chains were confirmed in vitro to be specific for cytomegalovirus antigens. A later genetic analysis reported fewer N-insertions in productive TCRs among donors in an Asian-associated ancestry cluster than the approximately 670-donor mean. The presence/absence analyses assumed that sequencing depth was roughly uniform across donors, and that assumption may not be true. In the study, about 150 TCR beta chains were listed as associated with cytomegalovirus. Most TCR sequences were seen in very few donors, while some public TCRs were found in many individuals. Correlated functional status among segregating V segments might reflect linkage disequilibrium, but an unknown experimental factor could not be ruled out. Because counts were too low, 15 to 20 rarely observed V segments, including chromosome 9 orphons, were excluded from the earlier analysis of 587 of the donors. CMV serostatus was the only immune exposure information available for the cohort. This cohort had only TCR beta chains sequenced, and the lack of alpha or paired-chain data limited which features could be detected. Specific HLA alleles were associated with over 15,000 TCR beta sequences at a false discovery rate of 0.05 in a later analysis. When HLA alleles, especially DR and DQ, strongly co-occurred, TCR associations were difficult to assign to individual alleles. Because some donors lacked HLA typing at each locus, the association tests relied only on the typed subset. The authors suggested that the approach could potentially be extended to other disease states and immunological phenotypes. In a later analysis, the rate of TCR association differed among HLA loci, with DRB1 alleles having the most associated TCRs and HLA-C alleles having the fewest. According to a later analysis, parvovirus B19, influenza, CMV and Epstein-Barr virus appeared linked to several top co-occurrence clusters. In a later genetic analysis, a missense DCLRE1C variant was associated with V-gene and J-gene trimming of TCR beta chains, and the association was replicated in an independent cohort. A group of highly shared sequence variants was considered likely to be a technical artifact of the sequencing pipeline. Most CMV-associated TCR beta chains appeared to be HLA-restricted in a later analysis, and the HLA associations seemed to be driven largely by CMV exposure. A further reported finding was that TCR beta sequences accurately predicted the HLA-A and HLA-B alleles for most subjects in the first cohort. A later analysis found that HLA-associated TCR beta chains were more clonally expanded and had lower generation probabilities than equally common non-associated chains. The classifier was reported to diagnose cytomegalovirus status with high specificity and sensitivity in both the original cohort and the validation cohort.

The cohort consisted of more than 650 healthy bone marrow donors. At the time of sampling, every cohort member was nominally healthy, though immune exposures that went unrecorded were likely present. The donor tested CMV seronegative and was one of the 352 seronegative cohort members. A peripheral blood sample was collected from each donor, and TCR beta sequencing was performed on peripheral blood mononuclear cells. The Qiagen DNeasy Blood Extraction Kit was used to extract genomic DNA from the blood cell samples. In regard to this clone: What antigen it recognizes has not been identified. Per-base quality was not reported, and no clone a single base away is much larger than it.

Library creation used the immunoSEQ multiplex PCR assay. A mixture of 60 forward primers for TCR Vbeta segments and 13 reverse primers for TCR Jbeta segments was used in the multiplex PCR. A multiplex PCR assay on genomic DNA amplified the CDR3 region of rearranged TCR beta genes. Amplified TCR beta libraries were sequenced as 87-base-pair reads on the Illumina HiSeq System. The source study handled its data this way. A later analysis tallied 75 million to 95 million unique TCR beta chains across the approximately 670 repertoires, and some 10 million of those chains were shared by two or more donors. Raw reads were error-corrected and collapsed into unique sequences by a nearest-neighbor algorithm in which closely related sequences were merged to remove PCR and sequencing errors. Alignment of CDR3 sequences to IMGT reference sequences was used to assign V, D and J gene segments. For a sequence to be retained, at least a six-nucleotide match to both a V gene segment and a J gene segment was required. A rearrangement was called productive if the CDR3 had no stop codons and remained in frame with V and J, and every other rearrangement was called non-productive. Following IMGT convention, CDR3 was defined as the stretch from the second conserved V-encoded cysteine to the conserved J-encoded phenylalanine. The earlier analysis of fewer than 700 of the donors excluded sequences that lacked an unambiguous match to a single V gene segment. An earlier analysis of fewer than 750 of the donors classified V segments as functional when productive rearrangements were above 56.7% and as segregating when the standard deviation between donors was above 5%. A statistical classification framework was built to diagnose cytomegalovirus status from the catalog of TCR beta chain sequences. In a later analysis, V and J genes were assigned by comparing TCR nucleotide sequences against IMGT/GENE-DB human TR gene sequences. In a later analysis, CDR3 sequences and most-parsimonious VDJ recombination scenarios were assigned using the TCRdist pipeline. In a later analysis, each TCR beta chain was defined by its CDR3 amino acid sequence together with its V-gene family, and reads lacking a unique V-gene family were excluded. In a later analysis, around 600 highly shared, low-generation-probability nucleotide sequences were removed to address suspected cross-contamination and a sequencing artifact. In a later analysis, a clonal expansion index for each public chain was calculated from normalized within-repertoire ranks of inferred template counts. In a later analysis, generation probabilities were computed using a VDJ recombination model fitted to out-of-frame rearrangements, and the results were checked against IGoR. In a later analysis, TCR-TCR, TCR-HLA and TCR-CMV co-occurrence was scored with hypergeometric tests, and a repertoire-size bias correction was applied to TCR pairs. A later analysis estimated false discovery rates by permuting HLA or CMV assignments 20 times. In a later analysis, co-occurring TCRs were grouped using DBSCAN, with TCRdist sequence similarity added in when clustering inside HLA-allele-positive subsets. Co-occurrence clustering excluded repertoires with fewer than 30,000 or more than 120,000 public chains, plus five with anomalous nucleotide sharing. Not all clones reach the TCRdb copy of this immuneACCESS table, which keeps in-frame sequences only. Checked studies attribute under half of the gap to unresolved V genes and leave the rest unexplained. That table supplies the V and J calls and clone size; D and trimming were determined from the DNA. The sample profile shows 200,000 to 250,000 clones; more than 80% of them were found once. Together, the top ten hold approximately 2.8% of the sample.

Compared with germline, V lacks 2 bases and J lacks 6 bases; bases without a gene match: 6. CDR1 and CDR2 are read off the germline V gene as SGHRS and YFSETQ. The CDR3, from cysteine to phenylalanine, totals 15 residues. Solely the CDR3 DNA is kept, with 45 bases framed from the first base. The sequenced sample was PBMCs. Rearrangement joined TRBV5-1 to TRBJ1-2, with TRBD1 matching 11 junction bases. This receptor was taken from a young man in good health and CMV-seronegative. The DNA sequence is as follows: TGCGCCAGCAGCTTCGGACAGGGGGCGCCCAATGGCTACACCTTC. The translation is CASSFGQGAPNGYTF.